The present T cell receptor beta chain was sequenced within a study of T cells after yellow fever vaccination. Study results and caveats: Post-booster reappearance was seen for most primary-vaccination clones (around 96% CD4, 85% to 90% CD8).

The table lists this clonotype with a few counts. The antigen is unknown. A single record per CDR3 protein comes from TCRdb applying MiXCR to the 5' RACE reads. The sample has a few hundred thousand distinct CDR3 sequences; roughly 8.6% are singletons. CDR1 is MGHRA and CDR2 is YSYEKL in the germline V gene. The CDR3 is 15 residues long. The J segment lost 13 bases and the V segment lost 0 bases, leaving 7 bases of the junction unmatched. The chain recombines TRBV4-1 with TRBJ2-6; TRBD1 aligns across 9 bases. The source of this sequence is a man in his late teens or twenties who received the YFV17D yellow fever vaccine. Material: PBMCs, obtained roughly 47 days after the first yellow fever vaccination. The CDR3 sequence: CASSQDPGQGLVLTF. The CDR3, as DNA: TGCGCCAGCAGCCAAGACCCGGGACAGGGTTTGGTCCTGACTTTC.